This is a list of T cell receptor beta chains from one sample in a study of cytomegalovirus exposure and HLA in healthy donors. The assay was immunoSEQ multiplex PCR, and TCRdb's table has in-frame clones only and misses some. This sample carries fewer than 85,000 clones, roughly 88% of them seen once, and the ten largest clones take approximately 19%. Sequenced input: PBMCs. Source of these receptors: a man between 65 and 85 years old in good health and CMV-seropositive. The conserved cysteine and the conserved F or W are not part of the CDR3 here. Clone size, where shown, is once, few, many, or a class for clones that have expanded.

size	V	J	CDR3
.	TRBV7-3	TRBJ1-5	ASSFSPRKTGGSVQPQH
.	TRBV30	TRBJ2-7	ACDRGLGEQY
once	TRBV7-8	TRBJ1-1	ASSLISDTEAF
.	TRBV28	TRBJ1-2	ASRRPGQGHYGYT
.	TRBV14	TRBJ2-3	ASSQTTGATDTQY
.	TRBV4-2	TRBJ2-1	ASSQGGLAGYNEQF
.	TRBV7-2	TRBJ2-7	ASSLGVSGGAYEQY
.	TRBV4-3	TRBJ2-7	ASSQELRQGRNEQY
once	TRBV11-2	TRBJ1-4	ASSPRMIEKLF
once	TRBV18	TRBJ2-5	ASSLGAGEETQY
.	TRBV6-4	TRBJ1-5	ASSDLGEGSNQPQH
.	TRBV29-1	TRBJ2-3	SVDQSGTDTQY
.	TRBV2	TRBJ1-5	ASRGQGGQPQH
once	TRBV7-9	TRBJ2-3	ASSPLDRGRDTQY
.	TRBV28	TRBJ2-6	ASGLGYVLT
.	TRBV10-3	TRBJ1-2	AISESGTGYGYT
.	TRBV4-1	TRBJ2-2	ASSQGTGGNTGELF
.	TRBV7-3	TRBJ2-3	ASSLSGGEDTQY
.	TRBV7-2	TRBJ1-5	ASSLFAGVNQPQH
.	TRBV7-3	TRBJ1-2	ASSPDRGGYGYT
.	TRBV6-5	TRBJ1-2	ASSYSAGLYGYT
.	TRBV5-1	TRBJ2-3	ASSLDSSTDTQY
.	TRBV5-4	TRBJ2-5	ASSFWPDQETQY
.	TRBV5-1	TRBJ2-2	ASSLEWTSGNGELF
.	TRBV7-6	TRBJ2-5	ASSLGGGMIQETQY
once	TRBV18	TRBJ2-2	ASSPPGQGTGELF
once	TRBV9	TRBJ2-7	ASSADEGQLSGQY
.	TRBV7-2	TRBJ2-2	ASSPLAGNTGELF
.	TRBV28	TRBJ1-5	ASSKDRVGNQPQH
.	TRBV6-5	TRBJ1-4	ASSSQVGAEKLF
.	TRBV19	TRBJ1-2	ASSMSGANNYGYT
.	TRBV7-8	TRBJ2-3	ASSLGDRGADTQY
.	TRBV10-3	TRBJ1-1	AISDGSHGGAF
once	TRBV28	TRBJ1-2	ASTDRAAGYT
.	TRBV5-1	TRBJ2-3	ASSANLADTQY
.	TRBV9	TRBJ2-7	ASSVDGGGPDEQY
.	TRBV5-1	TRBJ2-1	ASSLTGLAGAPRENEQF
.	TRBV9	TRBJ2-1	ASSPGASGSSYNEQF
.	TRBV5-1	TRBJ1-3	ASSGGTGTGNTIY
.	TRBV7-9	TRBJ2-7	ASSLGSLTGYEQY
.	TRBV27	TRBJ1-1	ASSPTEGAEAF